The 7 T cell receptor beta chains below were found in one sample sequenced in a study of T cell responses to AZD1222 COVID-19 vaccine. Produced via immunoSEQ multiplex PCR; TCRdb's table is partial and in-frame only. The sample consists of 130,000 to 150,000 clones, about 89% of them appearing once. The source was peripheral blood, collected on day 0 of AZD1222 vaccination. These TCRs come from an adult in good health.

J is TRBJ2-7 and V is TRBV6-6; 7 nucleotides agree with TRBD2. There are 12 residues in the CDR3. CDR1 MNHNY and CDR2 SVGAGI come from the germline V gene (reference sequence). V lost 8 bases, J lost 7 bases, and 8 bases stayed unmatched. The CDR3 spells CASGRALWEQYF. CDR3 bases: TGTGCCAGCGGGAGGGCCTTATGGGAGCAGTACTTC.

The rearrangement uses TRBV5-1 and TRBJ2-4; D gene ambiguous. The length of the CDR3 is 14 residues. CDR1 SGHRS and CDR2 YFSETQ come from the germline V gene. V was clipped by 0 bases and J by 0 bases, with 4 bases between them. The CDR3 DNA is TGCGCCAGCAGCTTGGAGGTAGCCAAAAACATTCAGTACTTC. Its translation is CASSLEVAKNIQYF.

This CDR3 reads CASSPKPGEGGGEQFF. The CDR3 bases are TGTGCCAGCAGCCCGAAGCCGGGAGAAGGAGGGGGTGAGCAGTTCTTC. The V call is TRBV5-4, the J call TRBJ2-1, with D perhaps TRBD1 or TRBD2 (6 bases each). Germline-derived CDR1 and CDR2 are SGHNT and YYREEE (reference sequence). This CDR3 contains 16 residues. Trimming took off 4 bases at V and 9 bases at J, with 23 bases between the two ends. Based on the CDR3 plus reference TRBV5-4 and TRBJ2-1, the full variable domain is ETGVTQSPTHLIKTRGQQVTLRCSSQSGHNTVSWYQQALGQGPQFIFQYYREEENGRGNFPPRFSGLQFPNYSSELNVNALELDDSALYLCASSPKPGEGGGEQFFGPGTRLTVL.

The V call is TRBV12-3 or TRBV12-4, the J call TRBJ1-5; 9 nucleotides match TRBD1. Germline trimming cut 8 bases from V and 4 bases from J; bases unmatched to any gene: 3. This CDR3 contains 13 residues. DNA of the CDR3: TGTGCCAGCGGCGGGACAGGGAATCAGCCCCAGCATTTT. Amino acid sequence: CASGGTGNQPQHF.

The rearrangement uses TRBV7-2 and TRBJ2-7; no firm D call. V lost 2 bases, J lost 0 bases, and 17 bases lay in between. This CDR3 has 17 residues. The germline V gene has CDR1 SGHTA and CDR2 FQGNSA. The chain's CDR3 is CASSLKSLLAHSYEQYF. The CDR3 DNA is TGTGCCAGCAGCTTAAAAAGTCTTCTCGCGCACTCCTACGAGCAGTACTTC. Using reference TRBV7-2 and TRBJ2-7 for the parts outside the CDR3, the full variable domain is GAGVSQSPSNKVTEKGKDVELRCDPISGHTALYWYRQSLGQGLEFLIYFQGNSAPDKSGLPSDRFSAERTGGSVSTLTIQRTQQEDSAVYLCASSLKSLLAHSYEQYFGPGTRLTVT.

The rearrangement joins TRBV2 to TRBJ1-3; 8 positions agree with TRBD1. J was trimmed by 4 bases and V by 11 bases; bases with no gene match: 4. The V gene's germline CDR1 is SNHLY and CDR2 FYNNEI. The CDR3 is 12 residues long. CDR3 nucleotide sequence: TGTGCCCAGGGGGCTGAAGGAAACACCATATATTTT. It yields the protein CAQGAEGNTIYF. Drawing the rest from reference TRBV2 and TRBJ1-3, the complete variable domain is EPEVTQTPSHQVTQMGQEVILRCVPISNHLYFYWYRQILGQKVEFLVSFYNNEISEKSEIFDDQFSVERPDGSNFTLKIRSTKLEDSAMYFCAQGAEGNTIYFGEGSWLTVV.

The V and J genes are TRBV5-4 and TRBJ1-2; D gene ambiguous. Trimming shortened V by 4 bases and J by 6 bases, and 19 bases separated the two germline ends. The germline gives CDR1 SGHNT, CDR2 YYREEE (reference sequence). The CDR3 consists of 15 residues. For the CDR3, the DNA is TGTGCCAGCAGCCAACCCCTCCACAGCCGGAATGGCTACACCTTC. Translating it yields CASSQPLHSRNGYTF. The variable domain in full, completed from reference TRBV5-4 and TRBJ1-2, reads ETGVTQSPTHLIKTRGQQVTLRCSSQSGHNTVSWYQQALGQGPQFIFQYYREEENGRGNFPPRFSGLQFPNYSSELNVNALELDDSALYLCASSQPLHSRNGYTFGSGTRLTVV.